The 10 T cell receptor beta chains below come from one sample, sequenced in a study of cytomegalovirus exposure and HLA in healthy donors. TCRdb's copy holds only in-frame clones and misses some; the assay was immunoSEQ multiplex PCR. The profile shows approximately 160,000 clones, roughly 89% of them singletons. Sequencing was performed on PBMCs. The receptors were sampled from a man between 18 and 29 years old in good health and CMV-seropositive.

The chain combines TRBV5-1 with TRBJ2-7; TRBD1 matches 11 bases. V shed 6 bases, J shed 0 bases, and the junction held 2 bases outside the gene matches. The CDR3 length is 14 residues. Per germline, CDR1 SGHRS and CDR2 YFSETQ. The CDR3 DNA reads as TGCGCCAGCACCGGGACAGGGGGCTCCTACGAGCAGTACTTC. Translated: CASTGTGGSYEQYF.

The DNA of the CDR3 is TGTGCCAGCAGCCTCCTAAGGGAGCCGGCCTATACGCAGTATTTT. Protein sequence: CASSLLREPAYTQYF. The chain has TRBV2 and TRBJ2-3; the D gene is possibly TRBD2 (5 bases). The CDR3 extends over 15 amino acids. Germline CDR1 and CDR2: SNHLY and FYNNEI. With 6 bases removed from V and 7 bases from J, the gap between germline ends came to 20 bases.

The chain joins TRBV7-6 to TRBJ2-1; D ambiguous. The V and J ends lost 3 bases and 0 bases respectively, with 9 bases between them. From germline, CDR1 is SGHVS and CDR2 FNYEAQ. The CDR3 has 15 amino acids. CDR3 nucleotides: TGTGCCAGCAGCTTGCGTAGAAGCTCCTACAATGAGCAGTTCTTC. Protein sequence: CASSLRRSSYNEQFF.

The chain recombines TRBV19 with TRBJ1-5, with D possibly being TRBD1 (5 bases). The germline V gene encodes CDR1 LNHDA and CDR2 SQIVND (reference sequence). This CDR3 is built from 16 residues. With 5 bases removed from V and 2 bases from J, the gap between germline ends came to 16 bases. The CDR3 sequence is CASSVQGSVGNQPQHF. The DNA of the CDR3 is TGTGCCAGTAGTGTCCAGGGATCCGTGGGCAATCAGCCCCAGCATTTT.

The chain uses TRBV2 and TRBJ1-5; 11 nucleotides line up with TRBD1. The CDR3 has 15 residues. V lost 5 bases, J lost 5 bases, and 5 bases stayed unmatched. Germline lookup yields CDR1 SNHLY and CDR2 FYNNEI. The CDR3 loop reads CASSKDRGRHQPQHF. In DNA form, the CDR3 reads TGTGCCAGCAGTAAGGACAGGGGGCGTCATCAGCCCCAGCATTTT.

V gene TRBV5-6 combines with J gene TRBJ2-3, with 9 bases fitting TRBD2. Unmatched junction bases numbered 5, after V lost 3 bases and J lost 0 bases. This CDR3 has 16 amino acids. Germline assignment: CDR1 SGHDT and CDR2 YYEEEE. The CDR3 sequence is CASSSIAGASTDTQYF. CDR3 sequence (DNA): TGTGCCAGCAGCTCGATAGCGGGAGCTAGCACAGATACGCAGTATTTT.

The chain recombines TRBV18 with TRBJ2-1; tentative D call: TRBD1 (6 bases). The germline V gene has CDR1 KGHSH and CDR2 LQKENI. The ends were cut back, 3 bases at V and 3 bases at J, with 15 bases in the middle. This CDR3 is 16 amino acids long. The CDR3 DNA follows: TGTGCCAGCTCACCCACGGACAGTACCATCTACAATGAGCAGTTCTTC. It yields the protein CASSPTDSTIYNEQFF.

The chain employs TRBV7-3 and TRBJ2-4; the D gene is possibly TRBD1 (6 bases). Germline V gene lookup returns CDR1 SGHTA and CDR2 FQGTGA. The CDR3 contains 13 residues. Trimming cost V 2 bases and J 8 bases, with 10 bases left between them. DNA of the CDR3: TGTGCCAGCAGCTTACGCAGGGGAGACATTCAGTACTTC. It codes for CASSLRRGDIQYF.

The J gene is TRBJ2-1, the V gene TRBV18; 10 nucleotides align to TRBD2. V lost 1 base and J lost 5; bases outside the gene matches: 11. The CDR3 spans 18 residues. Germline values: CDR1 KGHSH, CDR2 LQKENI. CDR3: CASSPLPLAGVGDNEQFF. Here the CDR3 DNA reads TGTGCCAGCTCACCACTCCCCCTAGCGGGAGTCGGGGACAATGAGCAGTTCTTC.

This clone was seen a few times. The chain uses TRBV6-5 and TRBJ2-7, with 12 nucleotides matching TRBD1. This CDR3 spans 15 amino acids. The germline gives CDR1 MNHEY, CDR2 SVGAGI. The trim removed 5 bases at V and 0 bases at J, leaving 2 bases unmatched. CDR3 sequence (DNA): TGTGCCAGCAGTAGGGACAGGGGGCTCTCCTACGAGCAGTACTTC. It yields the protein CASSRDRGLSYEQYF.